This section outlines one T cell receptor (beta chain) sequence together with its context. Germline V gene sequence: CDR1 LGHDT, CDR2 YNNKEL (reference sequence). This CDR3 spans 15 amino acids. Germline trimming cut 0 bases from V and 4 bases from J; bases unmatched to any gene: 5. Authors' methods: Amplification of reference gene primers provided the estimated nucleated cell counts. Produced via immunoSEQ multiplex PCR; TCRdb's table is partial and in-frame only. V and J calls and clone size are given by that table; D and trimming were obtained from the DNA. Of 30,000 to 35,000 clones in the sample, around 75% were seen once. The data were obtained in a study of blood T cell repertoires in COVID-19. Study background: Nucleic acid was either cDNA or gDNA, and it came from T cells, B-cell-depleted T cells, or PBMCs.

The sequence was obtained from a man older than 75 with active or convalescent COVID-19. The chain joins TRBV3-1 (or the pseudogene TRBV3-2) to TRBJ1-2; 7 bases line up with TRBD1. Source material: peripheral blood. CDR3 region: CASSQDEGAGYGYTF. CDR3 bases: TGTGCCAGCAGCCAAGACGAGGGGGCGGGCTATGGCTACACCTTC.